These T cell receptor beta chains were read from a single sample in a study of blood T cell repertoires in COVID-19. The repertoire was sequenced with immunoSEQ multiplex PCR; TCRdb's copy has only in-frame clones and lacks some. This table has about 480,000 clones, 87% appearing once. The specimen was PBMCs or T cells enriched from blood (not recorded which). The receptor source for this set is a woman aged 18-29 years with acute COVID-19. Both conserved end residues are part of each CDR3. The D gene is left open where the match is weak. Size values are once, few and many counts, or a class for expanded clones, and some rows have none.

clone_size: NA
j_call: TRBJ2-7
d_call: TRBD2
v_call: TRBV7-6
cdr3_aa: CASSLGTSGGYEQYF
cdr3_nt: TGTGCCAGCAGCTTAGGGACTAGCGGGGGATACGAGCAGTACTTC

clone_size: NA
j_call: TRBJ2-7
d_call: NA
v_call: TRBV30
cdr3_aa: CAWSGQVTSYEQYF
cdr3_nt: TGTGCCTGGAGTGGACAGGTGACCTCCTACGAGCAGTACTTC

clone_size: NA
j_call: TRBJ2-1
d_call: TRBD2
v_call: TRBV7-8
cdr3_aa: CASSLDSGRWNEQFF
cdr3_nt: TGTGCCAGCAGCTTAGATAGCGGGAGATGGAATGAGCAGTTCTTC

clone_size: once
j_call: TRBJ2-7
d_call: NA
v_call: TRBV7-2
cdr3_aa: CASSLKGSLAGEQYF
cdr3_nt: TGTGCCAGCAGCTTAAAAGGGAGCCTTGCGGGGGAGCAGTACTTC

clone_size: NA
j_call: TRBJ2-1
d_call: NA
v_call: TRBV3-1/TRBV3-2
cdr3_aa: CASTQGPVNNEQFF
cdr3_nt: TGTGCCAGCACCCAGGGCCCCGTCAACAATGAGCAGTTCTTC

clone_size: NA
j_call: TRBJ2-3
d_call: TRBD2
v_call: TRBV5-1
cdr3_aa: CASSFGLADTDTQYF
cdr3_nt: TGCGCCAGCAGCTTCGGACTAGCGGACACAGATACGCAGTATTTT

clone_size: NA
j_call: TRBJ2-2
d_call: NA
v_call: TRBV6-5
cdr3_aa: CASGPDRGELFF
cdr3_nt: TGTGCCAGCGGACCAGACAGGGGGGAGCTGTTTTTT

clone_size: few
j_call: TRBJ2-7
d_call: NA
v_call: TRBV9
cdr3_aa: CASSVRDSSYEQYF
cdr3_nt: TGTGCCAGCAGCGTACGAGACAGTTCCTACGAGCAGTACTTC

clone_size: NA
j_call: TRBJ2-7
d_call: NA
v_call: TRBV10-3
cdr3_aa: CAITQGLSYEQYF
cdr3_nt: TGTGCCATCACCCAGGGACTTAGCTACGAGCAGTACTTC

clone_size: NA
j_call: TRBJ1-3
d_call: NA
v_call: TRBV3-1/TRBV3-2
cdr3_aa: CASSHLFQATFGNTIYF
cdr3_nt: TGTGCCAGCAGCCACCTCTTCCAGGCCACTTTTGGAAACACCATATATTTT

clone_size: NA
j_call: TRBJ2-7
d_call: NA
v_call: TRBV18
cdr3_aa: CASSRAGKQYEQYF
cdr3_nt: TGTGCCAGCTCACGCGCCGGGAAACAATACGAGCAGTACTTC

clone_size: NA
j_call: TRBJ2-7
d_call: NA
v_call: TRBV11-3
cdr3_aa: CASSLEKGDSYEQYF
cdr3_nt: TGTGCCAGCAGCTTAGAAAAGGGGGATTCCTACGAGCAGTACTTC

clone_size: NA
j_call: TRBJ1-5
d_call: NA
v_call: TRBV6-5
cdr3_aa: CASRPTGRGDQPQHF
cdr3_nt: TGTGCCAGCAGACCTACAGGTCGTGGGGATCAGCCCCAGCATTTT

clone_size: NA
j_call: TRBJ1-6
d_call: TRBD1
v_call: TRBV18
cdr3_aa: CASSPGQGARNSPLHF
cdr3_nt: TGTGCCAGCTCACCCGGACAGGGGGCGAGGAATTCACCCCTCCACTTT

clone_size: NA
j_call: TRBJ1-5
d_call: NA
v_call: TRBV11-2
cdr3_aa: CASSLVPRVSNQPQHF
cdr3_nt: TGTGCCAGCAGCTTAGTACCCAGGGTCAGCAATCAGCCCCAGCATTTT

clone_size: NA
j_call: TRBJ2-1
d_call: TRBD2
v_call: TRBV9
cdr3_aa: CASSVGATSGGTYNEQFF
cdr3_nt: TGTGCCAGCAGCGTAGGGGCGACTAGCGGGGGTACCTACAATGAGCAGTTCTTC

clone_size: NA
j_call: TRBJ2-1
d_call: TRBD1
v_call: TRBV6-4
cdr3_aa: CASSDSIGQGNEQFF
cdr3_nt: TGTGCCAGCAGTGACTCGATCGGACAGGGCAATGAGCAGTTCTTC

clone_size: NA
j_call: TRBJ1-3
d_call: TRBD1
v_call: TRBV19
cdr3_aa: CASGGTGPNTIYF
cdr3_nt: TGTGCCAGCGGTGGGACAGGGCCAAACACCATATATTTT

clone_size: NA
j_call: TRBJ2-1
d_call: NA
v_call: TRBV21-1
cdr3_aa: CASRKGGLSGGINEQFF
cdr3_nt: TGTGCCAGCAGGAAGGGCGGTCTGAGCGGGGGGATCAATGAGCAGTTCTTC

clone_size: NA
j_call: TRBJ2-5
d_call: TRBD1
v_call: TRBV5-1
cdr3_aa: CASSQGQGGSETQYF
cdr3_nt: TGCGCCAGCAGCCAGGGACAGGGGGGGTCAGAGACCCAGTACTTC

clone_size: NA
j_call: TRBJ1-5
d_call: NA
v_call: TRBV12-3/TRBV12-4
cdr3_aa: CASSLNQPQHF
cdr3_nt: TGTGCCAGCAGCCTTAATCAGCCCCAGCATTTT

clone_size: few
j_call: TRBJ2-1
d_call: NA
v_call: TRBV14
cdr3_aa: CASSPRELAYNEQFF
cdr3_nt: TGTGCCAGCAGCCCGAGGGAGTTAGCCTACAATGAGCAGTTCTTC

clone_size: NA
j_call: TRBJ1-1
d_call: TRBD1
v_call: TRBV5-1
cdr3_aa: CASSPGQEEAFF
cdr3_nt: TGCGCCAGCAGCCCGGGACAGGAAGAAGCTTTCTTT

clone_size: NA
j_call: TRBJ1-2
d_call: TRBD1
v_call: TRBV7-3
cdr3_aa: CASSLMTGAGYTF
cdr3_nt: TGTGCCAGCAGCTTAATGACAGGGGCTGGCTACACCTTC

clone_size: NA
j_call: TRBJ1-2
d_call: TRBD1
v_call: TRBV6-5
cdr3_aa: CASSYRTGGGYTF
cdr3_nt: TGTGCCAGCAGTTACCGGACAGGGGGTGGCTACACCTTC

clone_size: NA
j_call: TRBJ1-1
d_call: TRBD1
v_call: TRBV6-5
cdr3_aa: CASRRTGGSEAFF
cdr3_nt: TGTGCCAGCAGACGCACAGGGGGCAGTGAAGCTTTCTTT

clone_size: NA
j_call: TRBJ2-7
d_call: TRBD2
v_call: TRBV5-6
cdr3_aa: CASSSGLADYEQYF
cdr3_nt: TGTGCCAGCAGCTCGGGACTAGCGGATTACGAGCAGTACTTC

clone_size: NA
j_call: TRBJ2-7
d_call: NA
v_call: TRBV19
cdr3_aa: CASSLTSGFSYEQYF
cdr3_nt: TGTGCCAGTAGTCTGACAAGCGGGTTCTCCTACGAGCAGTACTTC

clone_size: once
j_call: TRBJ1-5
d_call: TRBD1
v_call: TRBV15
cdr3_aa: CATSSDRVNQPQHF
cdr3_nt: TGTGCCACCAGCAGCGACAGGGTCAATCAGCCCCAGCATTTT

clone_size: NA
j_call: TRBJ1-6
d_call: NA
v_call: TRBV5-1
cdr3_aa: CASSPQASSYNSPLHF
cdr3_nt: TGCGCCAGCAGCCCTCAAGCTAGCTCCTATAATTCACCCCTCCACTTT

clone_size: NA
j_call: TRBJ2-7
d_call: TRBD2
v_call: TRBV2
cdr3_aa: CASSGLAARYEQYF
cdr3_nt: TGTGCCAGCAGTGGTCTAGCGGCACGCTACGAGCAGTACTTC

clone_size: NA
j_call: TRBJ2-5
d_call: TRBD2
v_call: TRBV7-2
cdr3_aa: CASKRGREGQETQYF
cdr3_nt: TGTGCCAGCAAAAGGGGGCGGGAGGGCCAGGAGACCCAGTACTTC

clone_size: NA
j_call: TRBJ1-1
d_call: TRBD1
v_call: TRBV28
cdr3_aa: CASSSQGEINTEAFF
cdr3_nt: TGTGCCAGCAGTTCCCAGGGGGAAATAAACACTGAAGCTTTCTTT

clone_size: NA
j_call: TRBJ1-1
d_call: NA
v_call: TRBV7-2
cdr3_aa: CATQGMTREAFF
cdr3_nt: TGTGCCACGCAGGGGATGACCCGTGAAGCTTTCTTT

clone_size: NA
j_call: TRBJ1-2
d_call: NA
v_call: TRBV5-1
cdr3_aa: CASSQTIFFGYTF
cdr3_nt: TGCGCCAGCAGCCAGACAATATTCTTTGGCTACACCTTC

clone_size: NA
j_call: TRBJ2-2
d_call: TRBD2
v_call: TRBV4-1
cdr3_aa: CASSLLAGSDTGELFF
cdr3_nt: TGCGCCAGCAGCCTCCTAGCGGGAAGCGACACCGGGGAGCTGTTTTTT

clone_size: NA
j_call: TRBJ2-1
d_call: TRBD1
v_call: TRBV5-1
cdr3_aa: CASSWVGTGGNEQFF
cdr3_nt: TGCGCCAGCAGTTGGGTGGGGACAGGGGGCAATGAGCAGTTCTTC

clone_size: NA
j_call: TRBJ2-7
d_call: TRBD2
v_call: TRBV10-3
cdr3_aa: CAISESFLAGASEQYF
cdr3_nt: TGTGCCATCAGTGAGTCGTTCTTAGCGGGAGCCTCCGAGCAGTACTTC

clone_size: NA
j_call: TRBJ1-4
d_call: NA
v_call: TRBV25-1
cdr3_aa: CASSEHGGNEKLFF
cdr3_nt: TGTGCCAGCAGTGAACACGGGGGTAATGAAAAACTGTTTTTT

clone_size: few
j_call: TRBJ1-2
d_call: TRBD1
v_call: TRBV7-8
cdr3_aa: CASSLGTGEYGYTF
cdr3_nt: TGTGCCAGCAGCTTGGGGACAGGGGAATATGGCTACACCTTC

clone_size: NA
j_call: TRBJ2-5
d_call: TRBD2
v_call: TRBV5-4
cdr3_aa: CASSFGGARQETQYF
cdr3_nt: TGTGCCAGCTCCTTCGGGGGGGCGAGGCAAGAGACCCAGTACTTC

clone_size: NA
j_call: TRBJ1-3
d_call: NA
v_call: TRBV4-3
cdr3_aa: CASSQDRTGNTIYF
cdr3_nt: TGCGCCAGCAGCCAAGATAGAACTGGAAACACCATATATTTT

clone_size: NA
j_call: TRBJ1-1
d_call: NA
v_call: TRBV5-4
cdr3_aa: CASSPREVNTEAFF
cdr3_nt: TGTGCCAGCAGCCCCCGGGAGGTGAACACTGAAGCTTTCTTT

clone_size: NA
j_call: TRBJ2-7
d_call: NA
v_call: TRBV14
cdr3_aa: CASSQVAGAAYEQYF
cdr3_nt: TGTGCCAGCAGCCAAGTTGCGGGGGCAGCCTACGAGCAGTACTTC

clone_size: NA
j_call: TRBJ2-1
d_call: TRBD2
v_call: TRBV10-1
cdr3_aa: CASSSGLAGYNEQFF
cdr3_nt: TGCGCCAGCAGTTCTGGACTAGCGGGATACAATGAGCAGTTCTTC

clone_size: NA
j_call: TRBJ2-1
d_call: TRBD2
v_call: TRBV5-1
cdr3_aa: CASSLATGGGAFNEQFF
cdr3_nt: TGCGCCAGCAGCTTGGCAACTGGCGGGGGGGCCTTCAATGAGCAGTTCTTC

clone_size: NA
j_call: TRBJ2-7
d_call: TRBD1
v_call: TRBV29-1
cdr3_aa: CSAGTGGKSYEQYF
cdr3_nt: TGCAGCGCCGGGACAGGGGGAAAATCCTACGAGCAGTACTTC

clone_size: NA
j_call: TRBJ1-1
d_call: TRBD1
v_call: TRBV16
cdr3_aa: CASSRPGQGAQGAFF
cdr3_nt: TGTGCCAGCAGCCGCCCGGGACAGGGGGCCCAGGGAGCTTTCTTT

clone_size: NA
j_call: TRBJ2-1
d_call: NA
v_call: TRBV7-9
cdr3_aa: CASSAMLGVNPYNEQFF
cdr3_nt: TGTGCCAGCAGCGCCATGTTAGGGGTTAATCCCTACAATGAGCAGTTCTTC

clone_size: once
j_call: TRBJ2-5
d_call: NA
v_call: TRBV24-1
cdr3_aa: CATSDTGRGETQYF
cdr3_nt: TGTGCCACCAGTGATACAGGTCGTGGGGAGACCCAGTACTTC

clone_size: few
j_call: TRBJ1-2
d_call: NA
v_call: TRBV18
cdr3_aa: CASSRGTPNYGYTF
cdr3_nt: TGTGCCAGCTCAAGGGGGACACCTAACTATGGCTACACCTTC